These T cell receptor beta chains were read from a single sample in a study of technical replicates of blood from a few donors. Clones were read by immunoSEQ multiplex PCR, and TCRdb kept only the in-frame ones, dropping some. The table records 95,000 or so clones, approximately 95% of them present only once. Sequencing input: T cells isolated from PBMCs. The receptors derive from a human donor in good health. The CDR3 runs from the conserved cysteine through the conserved F or W. The order of the fields is D gene, V gene, clone size, J gene, CDR3 DNA, CDR3 protein. D genes are given only for firm matches. Where a row states a size, it is once, few, many or the class of an expanded clone; other rows omit it.

NA	TRBV6-1	NA	TRBJ2-5	TGTGCCAGCAAAACCGGGACTTCTCAAGAGACCCAGTACTTC	CASKTGTSQETQYF
TRBD2	TRBV5-4	NA	TRBJ2-3	TGTGCCAGCAGCTTGGGTGGCACTAGCGGGAGGTTAGATACGCAGTATTTT	CASSLGGTSGRLDTQYF
TRBD1	TRBV2	NA	TRBJ1-3	TGTGCCAGCAGTGAACAGGGGGGAGGAAACACCATATATTTT	CASSEQGGGNTIYF
TRBD1	TRBV14	NA	TRBJ1-1	TGTGCCAGCAGCCAGGCGACAGGGTCGAACACTGAAGCTTTCTTT	CASSQATGSNTEAFF
NA	TRBV28	NA	TRBJ1-1	TGTGCCAGCAGTTTAAATCCAGGAACCAACACTGAAGCTTTCTTT	CASSLNPGTNTEAFF
TRBD2	TRBV7-9	NA	TRBJ2-6	TGTGCCAGCAGCCCTCTAGCGGGAGGGGAATGGGTAGGGGCCAACGTCCTGACTTTC	CASSPLAGGEWVGANVLTF
NA	TRBV7-6	NA	TRBJ2-1	TGTGCCAGCAGCTTACAGATTTCCTCGGGCAATGAGCAGTTCTTC	CASSLQISSGNEQFF
NA	TRBV5-1	NA	TRBJ2-1	TGCGCCAGCAGCCTTGGCGGCTATGAGCAGTTCTTC	CASSLGGYEQFF
TRBD2	TRBV9	once	TRBJ2-7	TGTGCCAGCAGCAGTTCGGGTGGACTAGCGGGAGGCGAGCAGTACTTC	CASSSSGGLAGGEQYF
NA	TRBV19	NA	TRBJ2-7	TGTGCCAGTAGTATCGGAGATTTAGGCTACGAGCAGTACTTC	CASSIGDLGYEQYF
TRBD1	TRBV10-2	NA	TRBJ1-5	TGCGCCAGCAGTAGGGACAGGGGCGCCGGTCAGCCCCAGCATTTT	CASSRDRGAGQPQHF
TRBD2	TRBV7-9	NA	TRBJ2-7	TGTGCCAGCAGCTTAGCGGGACTAATATCCACCGAGCAGTACTTC	CASSLAGLISTEQYF
NA	TRBV7-2	NA	TRBJ2-7	TGTGCCAGCAGTTCAGCCTACGAGCAGTACTTC	CASSSAYEQYF
TRBD1	TRBV2	NA	TRBJ2-7	TGTGCCAGCAAGGGACAGGACCCCTACGAGCAGTACTTC	CASKGQDPYEQYF
NA	TRBV10-1	NA	TRBJ1-1	TGCGCCAGCAGTGAACCGGACAGTAGCGCTGAAGCTTTCTTT	CASSEPDSSAEAFF
NA	TRBV5-6	once	TRBJ2-5	TGTGCCAGCAGCTTCTTTACGGGGACAAAAGAGACCCAGTACTTC	CASSFFTGTKETQYF
TRBD1	TRBV6-1	NA	TRBJ1-2	TGTGCCAGCAGTGAAGCGACAGGGAACTATGGCTACACCTTC	CASSEATGNYGYTF
NA	TRBV14	NA	TRBJ2-7	TGTGCCAGCAGCCATGGGCAGGGCGAGCAGTACTTC	CASSHGQGEQYF
TRBD2	TRBV15	NA	TRBJ2-1	TGTGCCACCAGCAGCCTCGGGCTAGCGGGGGGTGAGCAGTTCTTC	CATSSLGLAGGEQFF
NA	TRBV5-1	NA	TRBJ2-2	TGCGCCAGCAGCTTAAGCTCCGGGGAGCTGTTTTTT	CASSLSSGELFF
TRBD1	TRBV15	NA	TRBJ1-5	TGTGCCACCAGCAACGGACAGGGGTGGCAGCCCCAGCATTTT	CATSNGQGWQPQHF
TRBD1	TRBV6-4	once	TRBJ2-3	TGTGCCAGCAGTGGAGAAATGTTGACAGGGGGCTTCCTCACAGATACGCAGTATTTT	CASSGEMLTGGFLTDTQYF
NA	TRBV6-5	NA	TRBJ2-5	TGTGCCAGCAGTTACTCAGGCGGTTTGGAGACCCAGTACTTC	CASSYSGGLETQYF
NA	TRBV5-1	NA	TRBJ2-3	TGCGCCAGCAGCTTGGGGGATGAGGGAGATACGCAGTATTTT	CASSLGDEGDTQYF
TRBD1	TRBV5-4	NA	TRBJ2-6	TGTGCCAGCAGGAAGGGACAGTTCTCTGGGGCCAACGTCCTGACTTTC	CASRKGQFSGANVLTF
TRBD2	TRBV2	NA	TRBJ2-1	TGTGCCAGCAGTGAATCTGCTAGCGGCTACAATGAGCAGTTCTTC	CASSESASGYNEQFF
NA	TRBV2	NA	TRBJ1-5	TGTGCCAGCAGTGGGCTAGGGGATCAGCCCCAGCATTTT	CASSGLGDQPQHF
NA	TRBV12-5	NA	TRBJ2-7	TGTGCTAGTGGTTTGGAAGAGTCCTACGAGCAGTACTTC	CASGLEESYEQYF
NA	TRBV5-6	NA	TRBJ1-2	TGTGCCAGCAGCTTCCCCGGAGGGCCTAACTATGGCTACACCTTC	CASSFPGGPNYGYTF
TRBD1	TRBV5-1	NA	TRBJ1-4	TGCGCCAGCAGGCTTGACAGGGGCGGAGAAAAACTGTTTTTT	CASRLDRGGEKLFF
TRBD2	TRBV18	NA	TRBJ2-5	TGTGCCAGCTCACCAGGGAGGGCGAAGACCCAGTACTTC	CASSPGRAKTQYF
NA	TRBV12-5	NA	TRBJ2-7	TGTGCTAGTGGTTACGGCTACGAGCAGTACTTC	CASGYGYEQYF
NA	TRBV18	NA	TRBJ1-4	TGTGCCAGCTCACCACCTCAGGGATGGGAAAAACTGTTTTTT	CASSPPQGWEKLFF
TRBD1	TRBV13	NA	TRBJ1-2	TGTGCCAGCAGCTTAGGCATACAGGGGAACTATGGCTACACCTTC	CASSLGIQGNYGYTF
NA	TRBV28	NA	TRBJ2-3	TGTGCCAGCAGCACCGGGGACTCGCAGTATTTT	CASSTGDSQYF
NA	TRBV7-2	NA	TRBJ2-3	TGTGCCAGCCGACTCCTACTCACAGATACGCAGTATTTT	CASRLLLTDTQYF
TRBD1	TRBV11-2	NA	TRBJ2-2	TGTGCCAGCAGCCCCGGGACAGTAAAGAACACCGGGGAGCTGTTTTTT	CASSPGTVKNTGELFF
TRBD1	TRBV5-1	NA	TRBJ2-7	TGCGCCAGCAGAAAAACAGGGGCTTACGAGCAGTACTTC	CASRKTGAYEQYF
TRBD2	TRBV19	NA	TRBJ2-3	TGTGCCAGTAGTATTGGGCGACTAGCGGGACCCACAGATACGCAGTATTTT	CASSIGRLAGPTDTQYF
NA	TRBV2	NA	TRBJ1-5	TGTGCCAGCAGCGATGGACAGCCAGCAGCAGCCCAGCATTTT	CASSDGQPAAAQHF
NA	TRBV5-6	NA	TRBJ2-1	TGTGCCAGCAGCGCAGGGTACAATGAGCAGTTCTTC	CASSAGYNEQFF
NA	TRBV12-5	NA	TRBJ1-1	TGTGCTAGTGCTTTGGGGGACAAGAGTAACACTGAAGCTTTCTTT	CASALGDKSNTEAFF
NA	TRBV6-5	NA	TRBJ1-3	TGTGCCAGCAGCAGGGACTCGGAGTACGGAAACACCATATATTTT	CASSRDSEYGNTIYF
NA	TRBV6-5	NA	TRBJ2-7	TGTGCCAGCAATATGGCGGGCTCCTACGAGCAGTACTTC	CASNMAGSYEQYF
NA	TRBV11-3	NA	TRBJ2-5	TGTGCCAGCAGCTTAGACGCAGGATACCAAGAGACCCAGTACTTC	CASSLDAGYQETQYF
TRBD1	TRBV18	NA	TRBJ1-2	TGTGCCAGCTCAGAAAACTCGGGACAGGGAGGATACGGCTACACCTTC	CASSENSGQGGYGYTF